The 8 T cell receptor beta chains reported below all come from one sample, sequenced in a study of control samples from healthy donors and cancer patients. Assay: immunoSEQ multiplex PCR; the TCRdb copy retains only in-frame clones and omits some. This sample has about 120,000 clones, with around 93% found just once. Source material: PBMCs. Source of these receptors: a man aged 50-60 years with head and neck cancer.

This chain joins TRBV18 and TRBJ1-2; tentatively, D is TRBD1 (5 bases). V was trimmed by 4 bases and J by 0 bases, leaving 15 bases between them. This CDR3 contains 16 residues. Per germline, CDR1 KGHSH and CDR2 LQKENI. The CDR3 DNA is TGTGCCAGCTCACTCCAGGGCCGTGGGGCTAACTATGGCTACACCTTC. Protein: CASSLQGRGANYGYTF.

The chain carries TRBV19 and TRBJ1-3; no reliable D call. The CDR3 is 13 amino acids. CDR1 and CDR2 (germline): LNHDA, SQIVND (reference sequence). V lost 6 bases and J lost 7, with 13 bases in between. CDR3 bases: TGTGCCAGTAGCCCTACGACGGGGAACACCATATATTTT. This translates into CASSPTTGNTIYF.

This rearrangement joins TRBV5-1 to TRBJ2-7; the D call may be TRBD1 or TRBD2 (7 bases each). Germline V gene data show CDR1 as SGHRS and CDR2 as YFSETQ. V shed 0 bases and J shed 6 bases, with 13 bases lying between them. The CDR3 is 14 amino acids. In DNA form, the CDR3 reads TGCGCCAGCAGCTTGGGGAGCAGGGGGGGCGAGCAGTACTTC. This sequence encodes CASSLGSRGGEQYF.

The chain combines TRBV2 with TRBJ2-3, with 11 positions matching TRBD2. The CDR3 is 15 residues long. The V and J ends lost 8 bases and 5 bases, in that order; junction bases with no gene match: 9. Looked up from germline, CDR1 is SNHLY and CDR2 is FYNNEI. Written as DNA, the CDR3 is TGTGCCAGCCCCAGGGCTAGCGGGGGGATAGATACGCAGTATTTT. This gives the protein CASPRASGGIDTQYF.

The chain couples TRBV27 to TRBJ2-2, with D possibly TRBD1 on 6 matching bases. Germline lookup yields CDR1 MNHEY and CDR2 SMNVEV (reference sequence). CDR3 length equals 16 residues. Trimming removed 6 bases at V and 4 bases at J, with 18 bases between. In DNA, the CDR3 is TGTGCCAGCAGCACTCTCGACAGGTCCTCCACCGGGGAGCTGTTTTTT. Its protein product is CASSTLDRSSTGELFF.

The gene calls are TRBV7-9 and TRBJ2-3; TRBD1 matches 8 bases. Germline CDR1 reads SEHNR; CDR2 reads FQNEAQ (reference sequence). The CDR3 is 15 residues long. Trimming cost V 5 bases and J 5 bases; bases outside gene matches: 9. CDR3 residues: CASSLRDRSLDTQYF. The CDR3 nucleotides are TGTGCCAGCAGCCTACGGGACAGGTCTTTAGATACGCAGTATTTT.

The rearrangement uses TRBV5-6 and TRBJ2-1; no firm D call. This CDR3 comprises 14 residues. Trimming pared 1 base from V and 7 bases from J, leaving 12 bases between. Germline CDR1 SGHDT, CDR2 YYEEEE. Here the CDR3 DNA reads TGTGCCAGCAGCTTGTTTGACGCATTGAATGAGCAGTTCTTC. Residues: CASSLFDALNEQFF.

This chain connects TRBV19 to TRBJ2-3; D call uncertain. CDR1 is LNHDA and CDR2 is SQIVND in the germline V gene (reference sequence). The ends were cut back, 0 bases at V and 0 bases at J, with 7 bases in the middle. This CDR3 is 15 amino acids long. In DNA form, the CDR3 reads TGTGCCAGTAGTATAGAACGGGTTAGCACAGATACGCAGTATTTT. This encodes CASSIERVSTDTQYF. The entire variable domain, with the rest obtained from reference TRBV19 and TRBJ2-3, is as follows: DGGITQSPKYLFRKEGQNVTLSCEQNLNHDAMYWYRQDPGQGLRLIYYSQIVNDFQKGDIAEGYSVSREKKESFPLTVTSAQKNPTAFYLCASSIERVSTDTQYFGPGTRLTVL.